These 25 T cell receptor beta chains were sequenced from one sample in a study of blood T cell repertoires in COVID-19. The protocol was immunoSEQ multiplex PCR, while the TCRdb copy is restricted to in-frame clones and leaves out a portion. The sample lists some 250,000 clones, 75% to 90% occurring once. The material sequenced was peripheral blood. These TCRs come from a woman aged 25 to 45 who had recovered from COVID-19.

CDR3 nucleotide sequence: TGTGCCTACGCGGGGGGAAGTTCCTACGAGCAGTACTTC. Protein sequence: CAYAGGSSYEQYF. V gene TRBV5-4 combines with J gene TRBJ2-7; 8 bases line up with TRBD2. Germline CDR1 SGHNT, CDR2 YYREEE (reference sequence). This CDR3 has 13 residues. Trimming took 10 bases from V and 1 from J; bases not matched to a gene: 7.

The chain combines TRBV19 with TRBJ1-6; unclear D gene. Per the germline V gene, CDR1 is LNHDA and CDR2 is SQIVND (reference sequence). The CDR3 covers 13 residues. The V and J ends lost 7 bases and 3 bases respectively, with 7 bases between them. CDR3: CASTSFYNSPLHF. CDR3 sequence (DNA): TGTGCCAGTACGTCCTTCTATAATTCACCCCTCCACTTT.

This clone was seen only a few times. The chain carries TRBV6-6 and TRBJ2-3; 11 bases fit TRBD2. The germline CDR1 and CDR2 sequences are MNHNY and SVGAGI (reference sequence). With V trimmed by 6 bases and J by 5 bases, 4 bases remained unmatched. The CDR3 loop spans 14 amino acids. The CDR3 coding sequence is TGTGCCAGCAGCTTAGCGGGGGGGGTAGATACGCAGTATTTT. Protein product: CASSLAGGVDTQYF.

The chain recombines TRBV6-5 with TRBJ1-2, with TRBD1 matching 12 bases. Germline-derived CDR1 and CDR2 are MNHEY and SVGAGI. The CDR3 is 14 amino acids. The V segment lost 8 bases and the J segment 4 bases; nucleotides outside the gene matches: 5. CDR3 nucleotide sequence: TGTGCCAGCGGGGACAGGGGGCTCGGCTATGGCTACACCTTC. It codes for CASGDRGLGYGYTF.

This clone was seen more than once but under ten times. The chain couples TRBV27 to TRBJ2-1; 8 positions agree with TRBD1. Germline values: CDR1 MNHEY, CDR2 SMNVEV (reference sequence). The V and J ends lost 5 bases and 1 base, in that order; junction bases with no gene match: 4. The CDR3 is 15 amino acids. CDR3 residues: CASSPWTGSYNEQFF. The CDR3 region has the DNA TGTGCCAGCAGTCCCTGGACAGGGTCCTACAATGAGCAGTTCTTC.

The V and J genes are TRBV4-3 and TRBJ1-1; D gene uncertain. Germline-derived CDR1 and CDR2 are LGHNA and YSLEER. The CDR3 length is 14 residues. With 1 base removed from V and 4 bases from J, the gap between germline ends came to 10 bases. CDR3 loop: CASSQAVGATEAFF. CDR3 DNA: TGCGCCAGCAGCCAAGCCGTGGGCGCCACTGAAGCTTTCTTT.

The V call is TRBV18, the J call TRBJ2-7; weak D call: TRBD1 (7 bases). The CDR3 has 14 amino acids. Germline lookup yields CDR1 KGHSH and CDR2 LQKENI. The ends were cut back, 2 bases at V and 4 bases at J, with 12 bases in the middle. The CDR3 bases are TGTGCCAGCTCACCATCAGGGGGAGGTTACGAGCAGTACTTC. This translates into CASSPSGGGYEQYF.

The CDR3 here is CASSLERGDTQYF. The CDR3 nucleotides are TGTGCCAGCAGCTTGGAGCGGGGAGATACGCAGTATTTT. V gene TRBV5-6 combines with J gene TRBJ2-3, with 7 bases aligning to TRBD2. V shed 0 bases, J shed 5 bases, and the junction held 0 bases outside the gene matches. This CDR3 region has 13 residues. Germline assignment: CDR1 SGHDT and CDR2 YYEEEE.

The CDR3 coding sequence is TGTGCCAGCAGTTACTCGAGAGAGGGGGGGCAGGCCTTGAACACTGAAGCTTTCTTT. Encoded protein: CASSYSREGGQALNTEAFF. V usage is TRBV6-2 or TRBV6-3 and J usage is TRBJ1-1, with D perhaps matching TRBD1 (6 bases). CDR1 and CDR2 (germline): MNHEY, SVGEGT. V was shortened by 0 bases and J by 0 bases, with 20 bases between the two germline ends. CDR3 length equals 19 residues.

The chain links TRBV19 to TRBJ1-6, with D tentatively TRBD1 (6 bases). The CDR3 contains 13 residues. V dropped 5 bases and J dropped 8 bases, with 10 bases sitting between them. Germline V CDR1 and CDR2: LNHDA, SQIVND (reference sequence). The CDR3 loop reads CASSPNRDSPLHF. DNA for the CDR3: TGTGCCAGTAGTCCGAACAGGGATTCACCCCTCCACTTT. The full variable domain, its missing parts supplied by reference TRBV19 and TRBJ1-6, is DGGITQSPKYLFRKEGQNVTLSCEQNLNHDAMYWYRQDPGQGLRLIYYSQIVNDFQKGDIAEGYSVSREKKESFPLTVTSAQKNPTAFYLCASSPNRDSPLHFGNGTRLTVT.

The genes are TRBV6-5 and TRBJ2-7; TRBD2 aligns across 7 bases. The J segment lost 6 bases and the V segment lost 0 bases, leaving 11 bases of the junction unmatched. Germline assignment: CDR1 MNHEY and CDR2 SVGAGI. The CDR3 is 16 residues long. The CDR3 DNA sequence: TGTGCCAGCAGTTACTCAGGAGGGCTAGCGGTCCTCGAGCAGTACTTC. It specifies CASSYSGGLAVLEQYF.

The chain recombines TRBV19 with TRBJ1-4; no firm D call. The length of the CDR3 is 14 residues. V was shortened by 6 bases and J by 2 bases, with 10 bases between the two germline ends. Germline loops: CDR1 LNHDA, CDR2 SQIVND (reference sequence). CDR3 nucleotides: TGTGCCAGTAGCCTGATGGCCACTAATGAAAAACTGTTTTTT. Translation: CASSLMATNEKLFF.

V gene TRBV5-1 combines with J gene TRBJ2-6; perhaps TRBD1 as D (6 bases). The V gene lost 0 bases and the J gene lost 0 bases, with 13 bases spanning the gap. This CDR3 has 18 amino acids. Germline V gene lookup returns CDR1 SGHRS and CDR2 YFSETQ. CDR3 nucleotide sequence: TGCGCCAGCAGCTTGGTAGGGGGAATTAGCTCTGGGGCCAACGTCCTGACTTTC. This translates into CASSLVGGISSGANVLTF.

V and J are TRBV29-1 and TRBJ2-5; a weak D match, TRBD1 (6 bases). Trimming stripped 5 bases from V and 5 bases from J, with 12 bases between. Germline V CDR1 and CDR2: SQVTM, ANQGSEA. This CDR3 region has 12 residues. The CDR3 DNA reads as TGCAGCGTTCAGGGGTTGGGGGAGACCCAGTACTTC. This codes for CSVQGLGETQYF.

The rearrangement joins TRBV19 to TRBJ2-7, with 7 bases matching TRBD2. Germline V CDR1 and CDR2: LNHDA, SQIVND (reference sequence). V was pared by 1 base and J by 5 bases, with 11 bases of the junction left unmatched. The CDR3 has 16 residues. DNA of the CDR3: TGTGCCAGTAGTATAGCTTCGGGGGGACCCTCGGACGAGCAGTACTTC. Translated: CASSIASGGPSDEQYF.

This chain joins TRBV7-9 and TRBJ2-7; maybe TRBD1 (6 bases). Trimming left V 4 bases short and J 8 bases short, with 9 bases between. The CDR3 is made up of 11 amino acids. Germline V gene lookup returns CDR1 SEHNR and CDR2 FQNEAQ (reference sequence). The CDR3 coding sequence is TGTGCCAGCAGCTCAGGACAGCAGCAGTACTTC. Translation: CASSSGQQQYF.

V and J are TRBV5-6 and TRBJ2-6; a weak D match, TRBD1 (6 bases). Trimming removed 2 bases at V and 0 bases at J, with 18 bases between. This CDR3 region has 19 residues. The germline V gene has CDR1 SGHDT and CDR2 YYEEEE. Written as DNA, the CDR3 is TGTGCCAGCAGCTTCAATCCCGGACAGCCCATCTCTGGGGCCAACGTCCTGACTTTC. It yields the protein CASSFNPGQPISGANVLTF.

The chain recombines TRBV7-2 with TRBJ1-2; tentative D call: TRBD1 (5 bases). The CDR3 length is 15 residues. The germline V and J ends were trimmed by 2 bases and 8 bases, with 18 bases remaining between them. Germline V gives CDR1 SGHTA, CDR2 FQGNSA. Written as DNA, the CDR3 is TGTGCCAGCAGCTTAAGCACAGGTGGGCAAGAAGGCTACACCTTC. This codes for CASSLSTGGQEGYTF.

The chain joins TRBV2 to TRBJ2-1; 10 nucleotides match TRBD2. The junction had 4 bases not matched to a gene; V was cut back by 8 bases and J by 0 bases. CDR3 length: 15 amino acids. Germline V gene sequence: CDR1 SNHLY, CDR2 FYNNEI. DNA of the CDR3: TGTGCCAGCCTAGCGGGGGTATTCTCCTACAATGAGCAGTTCTTC. Its translation is CASLAGVFSYNEQFF.

The rearrangement joins TRBV2 to TRBJ1-5; TRBD1 agrees at 7 bases. With 5 bases clipped from V and 5 bases from J, the junction kept 6 bases outside the gene matches. The CDR3 runs to 14 residues. CDR1 is SNHLY, CDR2 FYNNEI, per germline. CDR3: CASSREQGDQPQHF. For the CDR3, the DNA is TGTGCCAGCAGTCGGGAGCAGGGGGATCAGCCCCAGCATTTT. The full variable domain, its missing parts supplied by reference TRBV2 and TRBJ1-5, is EPEVTQTPSHQVTQMGQEVILRCVPISNHLYFYWYRQILGQKVEFLVSFYNNEISEKSEIFDDQFSVERPDGSNFTLKIRSTKLEDSAMYFCASSREQGDQPQHFGDGTRLSIL.

The chain recombines TRBV4-1 with TRBJ2-1; 8 nucleotides line up with TRBD2. J lost 4 bases, V lost 3 bases, and 2 bases had no gene match. The CDR3 totals 14 residues. Germline-derived CDR1 and CDR2 are MGHRA and YSYEKL. The CDR3 DNA sequence: TGCGCCAGCAGCCATAGCGGGGAGTACAATGAGCAGTTCTTC. The encoded protein is CASSHSGEYNEQFF.

The gene calls are TRBV9 and TRBJ2-7, with a tentative D call TRBD1 (5 bases). The germline V gene encodes CDR1 SGDLS and CDR2 YYNGEE. V shed 0 bases and J shed 3 bases, with 10 bases lying between them. There are 14 residues in the CDR3. The CDR3 nucleotides are TGTGCCAGCAGCGTAGGTCAGGGCGGCTACGAGCAGTACTTC. Protein: CASSVGQGGYEQYF.

The chain is built from TRBV7-2 and TRBJ2-3, with TRBD2 matching 11 bases. The length of the CDR3 is 19 residues. Germline CDR1 and CDR2: SGHTA and FQGNSA. V lost 1 base to trimming and J lost 0 bases; unmatched junction nucleotides: 9. The CDR3: CASSLGNLAGGSSTDTQYF. The CDR3 nucleotides read TGTGCCAGCAGCTTAGGGAATCTAGCGGGGGGATCTAGCACAGATACGCAGTATTTT.

The V call is TRBV2, the J call TRBJ2-3, with D tentatively TRBD1 (5 bases). Trimming shortened V by 4 bases and J by 4 bases, and 12 bases separated the two germline ends. The CDR3 loop spans 14 amino acids. Germline V CDR1 and CDR2: SNHLY, FYNNEI. In nucleotides, the CDR3 is TGTGCCAGCAGTGTAGTTGGGGCCCCAGATACGCAGTATTTT. It specifies CASSVVGAPDTQYF.

This chain links TRBV5-4 with TRBJ2-5; 8 nucleotides align to TRBD2. J gave up 4 bases and V 4 bases, and 9 bases lay outside the gene matches. CDR3 length: 15 amino acids. In germline, CDR1 is SGHNT, CDR2 YYREEE (reference sequence). CDR3: CASSAGGRAGETQYF. As DNA, the CDR3 is TGTGCCAGCAGCGCGGGGGGCAGGGCGGGAGAGACCCAGTACTTC.